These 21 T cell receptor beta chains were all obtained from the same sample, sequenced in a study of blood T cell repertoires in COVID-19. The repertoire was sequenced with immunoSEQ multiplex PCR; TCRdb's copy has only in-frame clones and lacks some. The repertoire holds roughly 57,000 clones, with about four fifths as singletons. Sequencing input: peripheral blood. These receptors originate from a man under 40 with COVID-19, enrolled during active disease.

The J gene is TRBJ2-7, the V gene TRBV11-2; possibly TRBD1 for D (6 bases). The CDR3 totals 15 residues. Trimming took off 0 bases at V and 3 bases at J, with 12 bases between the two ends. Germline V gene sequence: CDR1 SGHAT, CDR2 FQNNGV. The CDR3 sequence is CASSLDDRLNYEQYF. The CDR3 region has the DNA TGTGCCAGCAGCTTAGACGACAGGTTAAACTACGAGCAGTACTTC. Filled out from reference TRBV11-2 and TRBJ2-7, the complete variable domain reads EAGVAQSPRYKIIEKRQSVAFWCNPISGHATLYWYQQILGQGPKLLIQFQNNGVVDDSQLPKDRFSAERLKGVDSTLKIQPAKLEDSAVYLCASSLDDRLNYEQYFGPGTRLTVT.

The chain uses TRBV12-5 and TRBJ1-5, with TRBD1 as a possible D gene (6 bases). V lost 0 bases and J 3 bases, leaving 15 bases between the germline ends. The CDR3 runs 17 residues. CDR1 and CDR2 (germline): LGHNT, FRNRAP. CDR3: CASGLVFRDTSNQPQHF. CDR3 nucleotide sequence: TGTGCTAGTGGTTTGGTTTTTAGGGACACCTCCAATCAGCCCCAGCATTTT. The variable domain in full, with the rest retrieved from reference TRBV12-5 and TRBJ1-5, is DARVTQTPRHKVTEMGQEVTMRCQPILGHNTVFWYRQTMMQGLELLAYFRNRAPLDDSGMPKDRFSAEMPDATLATLKIQPSEPRDSAVYFCASGLVFRDTSNQPQHFGDGTRLSIL.

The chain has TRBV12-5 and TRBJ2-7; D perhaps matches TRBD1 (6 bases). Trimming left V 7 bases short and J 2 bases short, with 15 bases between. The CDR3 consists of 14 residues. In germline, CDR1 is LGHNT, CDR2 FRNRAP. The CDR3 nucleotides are TGTGCTAGTGCCCCATCGGACAGACCCTACGAGCAGTACTTC. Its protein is CASAPSDRPYEQYF.

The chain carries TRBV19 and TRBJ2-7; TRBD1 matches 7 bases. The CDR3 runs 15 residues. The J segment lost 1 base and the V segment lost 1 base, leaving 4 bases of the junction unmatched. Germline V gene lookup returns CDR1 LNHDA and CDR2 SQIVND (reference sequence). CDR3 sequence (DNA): TGTGCCAGTAGTATAGGAACAGGGGAGTCCTACGAGCAGTACTTC. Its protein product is CASSIGTGESYEQYF. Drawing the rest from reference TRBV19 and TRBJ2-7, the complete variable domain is DGGITQSPKYLFRKEGQNVTLSCEQNLNHDAMYWYRQDPGQGLRLIYYSQIVNDFQKGDIAEGYSVSREKKESFPLTVTSAQKNPTAFYLCASSIGTGESYEQYFGPGTRLTVT.

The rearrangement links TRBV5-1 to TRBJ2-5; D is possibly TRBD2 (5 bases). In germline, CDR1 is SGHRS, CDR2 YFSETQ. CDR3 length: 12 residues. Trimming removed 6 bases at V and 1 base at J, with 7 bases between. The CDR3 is CASTGFQETQYF. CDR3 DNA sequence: TGCGCCAGCACGGGATTCCAAGAGACCCAGTACTTC.

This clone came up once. The CDR3 DNA is TGTGCCAGCAGCTTGGGAATTGGGACAGGGTACACAGATACGCAGTATTTT. Amino acid sequence: CASSLGIGTGYTDTQYF. This chain connects TRBV5-6 to TRBJ2-3; 9 nucleotides align to TRBD1. The CDR3 loop spans 17 amino acids. With 0 bases clipped from V and 2 bases from J, the junction kept 7 bases outside the gene matches. CDR1 and CDR2 from the germline V gene are SGHDT and YYEEEE.

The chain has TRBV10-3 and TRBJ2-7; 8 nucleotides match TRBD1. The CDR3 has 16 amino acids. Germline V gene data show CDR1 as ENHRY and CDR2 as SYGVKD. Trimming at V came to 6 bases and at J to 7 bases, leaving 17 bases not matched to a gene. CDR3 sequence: CAIRKDRVALPWEQYF. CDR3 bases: TGTGCCATCAGAAAGGACAGGGTCGCTTTACCGTGGGAGCAGTACTTC.

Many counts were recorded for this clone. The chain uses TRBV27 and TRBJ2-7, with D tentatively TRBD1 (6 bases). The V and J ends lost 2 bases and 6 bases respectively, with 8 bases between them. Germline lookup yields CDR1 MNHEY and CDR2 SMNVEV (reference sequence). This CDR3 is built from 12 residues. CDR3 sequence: CASSLTGLEQYF. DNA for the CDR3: TGTGCCAGCAGTTTAACAGGGCTCGAGCAGTACTTC.

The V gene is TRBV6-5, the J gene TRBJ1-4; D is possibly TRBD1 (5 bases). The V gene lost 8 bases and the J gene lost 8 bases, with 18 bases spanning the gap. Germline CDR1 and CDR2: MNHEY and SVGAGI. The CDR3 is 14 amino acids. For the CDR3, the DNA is TGTGCCAGCGCCCAGAGGATGGCAGGGGAAAAACTGTTTTTT. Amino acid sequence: CASAQRMAGEKLFF.

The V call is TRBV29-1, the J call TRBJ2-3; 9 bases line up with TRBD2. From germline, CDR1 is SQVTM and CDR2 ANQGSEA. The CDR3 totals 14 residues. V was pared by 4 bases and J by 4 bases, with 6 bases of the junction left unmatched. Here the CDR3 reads CSVGWRGGADTQYF. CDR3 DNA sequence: TGCAGCGTTGGGTGGCGCGGGGGGGCAGATACGCAGTATTTT.

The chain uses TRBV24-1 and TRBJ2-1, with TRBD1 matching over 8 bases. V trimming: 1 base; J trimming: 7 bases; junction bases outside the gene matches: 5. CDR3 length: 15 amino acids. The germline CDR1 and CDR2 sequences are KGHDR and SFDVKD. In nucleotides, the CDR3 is TGTGCCACCAGTGATTTAGACAGGGGAGTAAATGAGCAGTTCTTC. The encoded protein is CATSDLDRGVNEQFF.

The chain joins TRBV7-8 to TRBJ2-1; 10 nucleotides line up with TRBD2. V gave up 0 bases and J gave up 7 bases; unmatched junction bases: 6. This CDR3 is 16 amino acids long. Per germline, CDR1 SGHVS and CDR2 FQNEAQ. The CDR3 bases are TGTGCCAGCAGCTTAGCTTCTAGCGGGAGACGGAATGAGCAGTTCTTC. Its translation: CASSLASSGRRNEQFF.

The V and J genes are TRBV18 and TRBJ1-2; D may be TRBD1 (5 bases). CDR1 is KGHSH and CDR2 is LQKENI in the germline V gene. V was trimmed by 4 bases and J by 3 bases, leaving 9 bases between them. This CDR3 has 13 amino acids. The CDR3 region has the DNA TGTGCCAGCTCACAGACAGTAGACTATGGCTACACCTTC. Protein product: CASSQTVDYGYTF.

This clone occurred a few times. In DNA, the CDR3 is TGTGCCAGCAGTCCCGCGGGACGTTCTATCCAGTACTTC. Its translation is CASSPAGRSIQYF. The chain combines TRBV12-3 or TRBV12-4 with TRBJ2-5, with D possibly being TRBD2 (6 bases). CDR3 size: 13 residues. With 5 bases removed from V and 10 bases from J, the gap between germline ends came to 17 bases.

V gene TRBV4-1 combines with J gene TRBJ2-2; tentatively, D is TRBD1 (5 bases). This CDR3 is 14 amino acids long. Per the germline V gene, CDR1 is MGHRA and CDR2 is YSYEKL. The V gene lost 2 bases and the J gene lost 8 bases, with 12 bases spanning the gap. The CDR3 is CASSQFQGGGELFF. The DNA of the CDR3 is TGCGCCAGCAGCCAATTCCAGGGCGGTGGGGAGCTGTTTTTT.

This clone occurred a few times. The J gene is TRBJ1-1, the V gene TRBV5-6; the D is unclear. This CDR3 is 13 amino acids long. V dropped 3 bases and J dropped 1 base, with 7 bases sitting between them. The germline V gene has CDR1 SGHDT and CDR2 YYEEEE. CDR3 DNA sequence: TGTGCCAGCAGCTGGACTGCGAACACTGAAGCTTTCTTT. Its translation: CASSWTANTEAFF.

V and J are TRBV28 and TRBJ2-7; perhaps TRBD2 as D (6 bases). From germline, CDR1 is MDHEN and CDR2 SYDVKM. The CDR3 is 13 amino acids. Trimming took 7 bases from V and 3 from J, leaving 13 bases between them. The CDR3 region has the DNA TGTGCCAGCAACTCGGGGGATGGCTACGAGCAGTACTTC. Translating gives CASNSGDGYEQYF. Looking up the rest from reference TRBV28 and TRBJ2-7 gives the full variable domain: DVKVTQSSRYLVKRTGEKVFLECVQDMDHENMFWYRQDPGLGLRLIYFSYDVKMKEKGDIPEGYSVSREKKERFSLILESASTNQTSMYLCASNSGDGYEQYFGPGTRLTVT.

The DNA for the CDR3 is TGCGCCAGCAGCCAAGCTACAGGCGCCCCCTACGAGCAGTACTTC. Its translation is CASSQATGAPYEQYF. The chain employs TRBV4-1 and TRBJ2-7, with a weak D call TRBD1 (5 bases). V lost 1 base and J lost 2, with 12 bases in between. This CDR3 region has 15 residues. Per germline, CDR1 MGHRA and CDR2 YSYEKL.

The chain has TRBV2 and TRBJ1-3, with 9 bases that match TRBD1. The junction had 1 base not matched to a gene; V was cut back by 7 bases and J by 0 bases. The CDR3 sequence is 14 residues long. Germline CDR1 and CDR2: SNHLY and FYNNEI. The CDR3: CASKTGGSGNTIYF. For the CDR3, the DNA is TGTGCCAGCAAGACAGGGGGCTCTGGAAACACCATATATTTT. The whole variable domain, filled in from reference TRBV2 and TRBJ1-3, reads EPEVTQTPSHQVTQMGQEVILRCVPISNHLYFYWYRQILGQKVEFLVSFYNNEISEKSEIFDDQFSVERPDGSNFTLKIRSTKLEDSAMYFCASKTGGSGNTIYFGEGSWLTVV.

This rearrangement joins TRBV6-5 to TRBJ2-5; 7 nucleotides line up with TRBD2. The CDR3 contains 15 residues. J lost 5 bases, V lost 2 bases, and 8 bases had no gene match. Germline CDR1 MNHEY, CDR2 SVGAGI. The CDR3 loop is CASSYREGRGETQYF. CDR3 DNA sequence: TGTGCCAGCAGTTACAGGGAGGGGAGAGGGGAGACCCAGTACTTC.

The CDR3 loop is CASSQGVRGNTGELFF. The CDR3 region has the DNA TGCGCCAGCAGCCAAGGGGTTCGGGGTAACACCGGGGAGCTGTTTTTT. The chain is built from TRBV4-1 and TRBJ2-2, with D tentatively TRBD2 (5 bases). The germline V gene has CDR1 MGHRA and CDR2 YSYEKL. V was pared by 1 base and J by 2 bases, with 11 bases between. The CDR3 totals 16 residues.